Each of the 21 T cell receptor beta chains below was sequenced from the same sample in a study of blood T cell repertoires in COVID-19. Data came from immunoSEQ multiplex PCR; TCRdb stores just in-frame clones and leaves some out. The profile shows approximately 28,000 clones, more than 85% of them singletons. The source material was peripheral blood. The receptors shown here come from a woman in her seventies with COVID-19, enrolled during active disease.

Only one count was recorded for this clone. V is TRBV4-1 and J is TRBJ1-4; D unresolved. The CDR3 is made up of 12 amino acids. Per germline, CDR1 MGHRA and CDR2 YSYEKL. Trimming removed 0 bases at V and 10 bases at J, with 6 bases between. The CDR3 bases are TGCGCCAGCAGCCAAGATCGGAGAAAACTGTTTTTT. Protein product: CASSQDRRKLFF.

The chain links TRBV28 to TRBJ1-2, with D unclear. This CDR3 is built from 14 residues. The germline CDR1 and CDR2 sequences are MDHEN and SYDVKM. V was trimmed by 4 bases and J by 3 bases, leaving 12 bases between them. The CDR3 DNA sequence: TGTGCCAGCAGTTCGGTCGGGTTTTACTATGGCTACACCTTC. This codes for CASSSVGFYYGYTF.

The V and J genes are TRBV6-1 and TRBJ2-3, with a tentative D call TRBD2 (7 bases). V gave up 0 bases and J gave up 12 bases, with 16 bases separating them. The CDR3 loop spans 14 amino acids. CDR1 and CDR2 (germline): MNHNS, SASEGT. The CDR3 DNA sequence: TGTGCCAGCAGTGAAGCGGGGGGGGCGAGAACCCAGTATTTT. Its protein product is CASSEAGGARTQYF.

This chain joins TRBV19 and TRBJ2-7; 11 bases match TRBD1. CDR3 length: 15 amino acids. The V and J ends lost 5 bases and 0 bases, in that order; junction bases with no gene match: 3. Germline CDR1 LNHDA, CDR2 SQIVND (reference sequence). CDR3 coding DNA: TGTGCCAGTAGTGCAGGGACAGGGGGCTCCTACGAGCAGTACTTC. It encodes CASSAGTGGSYEQYF.

The V and J genes are TRBV28 and TRBJ1-1; D unresolved. The V end lost 7 bases, the J end lost 9 bases, and 18 bases lay between the germline ends. Per germline, CDR1 MDHEN and CDR2 SYDVKM. The CDR3 runs 13 residues. The chain's CDR3 is CASTIKPTMQAFF. The DNA for the CDR3 is TGTGCCAGCACGATTAAGCCGACTATGCAAGCTTTCTTT.

A single count supports this clone. This chain connects TRBV11-2 to TRBJ1-1; D is possibly TRBD1 (5 bases). Trimming took off 5 bases at V and 0 bases at J, with 7 bases between the two ends. Germline loops: CDR1 SGHAT, CDR2 FQNNGV. There are 13 residues in the CDR3. As DNA, the CDR3 is TGTGCCAGCAGCCCCAGGGTGAACACTGAAGCTTTCTTT. This encodes CASSPRVNTEAFF.

The V call is TRBV5-1, the J call TRBJ1-2; 12 nucleotides line up with TRBD1. This CDR3 has 15 residues. The V and J ends lost 2 bases and 7 bases, in that order; junction bases with no gene match: 6. Per germline, CDR1 SGHRS and CDR2 YFSETQ. CDR3 loop: CASSFGDRGLLGYTF. CDR3 bases: TGCGCCAGCAGCTTCGGGGACAGGGGGCTTCTTGGCTACACCTTC.

The V and J genes are TRBV11-2 and TRBJ1-2, with 8 positions matching TRBD1. Germline V gives CDR1 SGHAT, CDR2 FQNNGV. V was pared by 5 bases and J by 0 bases, with 2 bases of the junction left unmatched. This CDR3 is built from 14 residues. CDR3 residues: CASSQTGANYGYTF. CDR3 in DNA: TGTGCCAGCAGCCAGACAGGGGCTAACTATGGCTACACCTTC. Full variable domain (outside the CDR3, taken from reference TRBV11-2 and TRBJ1-2): EAGVAQSPRYKIIEKRQSVAFWCNPISGHATLYWYQQILGQGPKLLIQFQNNGVVDDSQLPKDRFSAERLKGVDSTLKIQPAKLEDSAVYLCASSQTGANYGYTFGSGTRLTVV.

The chain is built from TRBV18 and TRBJ2-3; 7 nucleotides match TRBD1. V shed 3 bases and J 2 bases; nucleotides not matched to a gene: 5. Germline V gives CDR1 KGHSH, CDR2 LQKENI. The CDR3 has 15 amino acids. In DNA form, the CDR3 reads TGTGCCAGCTCACCTGACAGGGTGGACACAGATACGCAGTATTTT. It encodes CASSPDRVDTDTQYF.

This rearrangement joins TRBV28 to TRBJ2-7, with 7 bases aligning to TRBD2. This CDR3 comprises 15 residues. CDR1 is MDHEN, CDR2 SYDVKM, per germline. The trim removed 6 bases at V and 3 bases at J, leaving 11 bases unmatched. The CDR3 DNA follows: TGTGCCAGCAGCCCTCCGACTAGCCACGACTACGAGCAGTACTTC. This gives the protein CASSPPTSHDYEQYF.

The chain employs TRBV7-2 and TRBJ1-1; 7 bases match TRBD1. With V trimmed by 0 bases and J by 4 bases, 2 bases remained unmatched. The V gene's germline CDR1 is SGHTA and CDR2 FQGNSA. The CDR3 has 14 amino acids. The CDR3 coding sequence is TGTGCCAGCAGCTTAGCTGCAGGGGGCACTGAAGCTTTCTTT. The encoded protein is CASSLAAGGTEAFF.

The chain is built from TRBV5-1 and TRBJ1-3; D not certain. The CDR3 extends over 16 amino acids. Trimming took off 5 bases at V and 0 bases at J, with 15 bases between the two ends. Germline CDR1 and CDR2: SGHRS and YFSETQ. CDR3: CASRQSTGNSGNTIYF. The CDR3 bases are TGCGCCAGCAGACAAAGTACGGGGAACTCTGGAAACACCATATATTTT.

A note on this clone: Mismatch with germline at one junction end may stem from a read error. This chain joins TRBV7-7 and TRBJ2-2, with D perhaps matching TRBD1 (8 bases). This CDR3 is 16 amino acids long. Germline CDR1 and CDR2: SSHAT and FNYEAQ (reference sequence). CDR3 nucleotides: TGTGCTAGCAGCGCCCGGACAGGGAGGGACACCGGGGAGCTGTTTTTT. The encoded protein is CASSARTGRDTGELFF.

This rearrangement joins TRBV27 to TRBJ2-5; 15 bases fit TRBD2. This CDR3 region has 17 residues. Looked up from germline, CDR1 is MNHEY and CDR2 is SMNVEV (reference sequence). V shed 5 bases, J shed 0 bases, and the junction held 4 bases outside the gene matches. The CDR3 is CASSGTSGRLYQETQYF. The CDR3 DNA reads TGTGCCAGCAGTGGGACTAGCGGGAGGTTGTACCAAGAGACCCAGTACTTC.

The chain employs TRBV29-1 and TRBJ2-2, with 7 positions matching TRBD2. This CDR3 comprises 15 residues. CDR1 SQVTM and CDR2 ANQGSEA come from the germline V gene. V lost 7 bases and J lost 5; bases outside the gene matches: 13. CDR3: CSASGSGGGTGELFF. CDR3 nucleotide sequence: TGCAGCGCTTCCGGATCGGGGGGTGGTACCGGGGAGCTGTTTTTT.

The chain joins TRBV5-4 to TRBJ1-1; TRBD1 aligns across 7 bases. The V gene end was trimmed by 1 base and the J gene end by 8 bases; junction bases not matched to a gene: 5. CDR1 and CDR2 (germline): SGHNT, YYREEE (reference sequence). The CDR3 is 13 amino acids. The CDR3, as DNA: TGTGCCAGCAGCTTGCCGACAGGGAGAGAAGCTTTCTTT. Translating gives CASSLPTGREAFF.

The chain uses TRBV25-1 and TRBJ2-1; no firm D call. V lost 7 bases to trimming and J lost 8 bases, with 18 bases between them. The CDR3 consists of 14 residues. CDR1 is MGHDK, CDR2 SYGVNS, per germline. The DNA for the CDR3 is TGTGCCAGCACCTACGATGCGGTTGTCGATGAGCAGTTCTTC. Protein: CASTYDAVVDEQFF.

This clone has only one observation. The chain links TRBV7-3 to TRBJ1-1; TRBD1 agrees at 8 bases. CDR1 is SGHTA, CDR2 FQGTGA, per germline. The CDR3 loop spans 13 amino acids. V was clipped by 5 bases and J by 12 bases; unmatched bases: 11. This chain's CDR3 is CASSAQGASSPFF. DNA of the CDR3: TGTGCCAGCAGCGCTCAGGGGGCCTCGTCTCCTTTCTTT.

This chain uses TRBV7-9 with TRBJ1-1; perhaps TRBD1 as D (5 bases). The CDR3 is 16 residues long. Trimming took off 5 bases at V and 0 bases at J, with 16 bases between the two ends. From germline, CDR1 is SEHNR and CDR2 FQNEAQ (reference sequence). CDR3 nucleotides: TGTGCCAGCAGCCCACAGGACACGGGGGTGAACACTGAAGCTTTCTTT. Translation: CASSPQDTGVNTEAFF.

The chain uses TRBV9 and TRBJ2-2, with D perhaps TRBD2 (5 bases). CDR1 SGDLS and CDR2 YYNGEE come from the germline V gene. The CDR3 contains 15 residues. The V and J ends lost 5 bases and 3 bases respectively, with 14 bases between them. DNA of the CDR3: TGTGCCAGCAGTGAAGCGGTGGGTTACACCGGGGAGCTGTTTTTT. Its translation: CASSEAVGYTGELFF.

J is TRBJ2-6 and V is TRBV19, with 8 bases aligning to TRBD2. From germline, CDR1 is LNHDA and CDR2 SQIVND (reference sequence). The CDR3 is made up of 19 amino acids. V shed 0 bases and J 2 bases; nucleotides not matched to a gene: 9. DNA for the CDR3: TGTGCCAGTAGTATAGATGGTGGGACTAGGAATGCTGGGGCCAACGTCCTGACTTTC. Amino acid sequence: CASSIDGGTRNAGANVLTF.